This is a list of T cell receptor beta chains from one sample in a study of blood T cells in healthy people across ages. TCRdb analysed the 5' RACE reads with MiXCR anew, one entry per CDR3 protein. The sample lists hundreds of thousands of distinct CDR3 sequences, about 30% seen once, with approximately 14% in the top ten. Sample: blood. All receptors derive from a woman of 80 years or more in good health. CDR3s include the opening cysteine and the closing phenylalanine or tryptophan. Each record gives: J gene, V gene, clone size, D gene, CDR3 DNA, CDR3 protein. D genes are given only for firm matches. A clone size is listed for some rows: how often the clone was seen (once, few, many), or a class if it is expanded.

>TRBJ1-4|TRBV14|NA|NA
TGTGCCAGCAGCCTCTCCGGACAGCAGGCTAATGAAAAACTGTTTTTT
CASSLSGQQANEKLFF
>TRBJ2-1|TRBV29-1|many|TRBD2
TGCAGCGTCACCCGGCCCTCAGCGGGGGGAACCTACAATGAGCAGTTCTTC
CSVTRPSAGGTYNEQFF
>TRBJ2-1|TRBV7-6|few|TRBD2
TGTGCCAGCAGCTTAGCGTCTAGCGGAACCTACAATGAGCAGTTCTTC
CASSLASSGTYNEQFF
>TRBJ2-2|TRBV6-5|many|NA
TGTGCCAGCAGCCGTACGGGTACTTCGGTTTCCGGGGAGCTGTTTTTT
CASSRTGTSVSGELFF
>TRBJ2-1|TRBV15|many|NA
TGTGCCACCAGCGGACCTGCCTCGGGCTCCTACAATGAGCAGTTCTTC
CATSGPASGSYNEQFF
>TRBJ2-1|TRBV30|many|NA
TGTGCCTGGAGTGTACGGACAGCTAATGAGCAGTTCTTC
CAWSVRTANEQFF
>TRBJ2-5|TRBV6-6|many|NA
TGTGCCAGCAGTTACTCGGCCAGGGGCGGTGAGACCCAGTACTTC
CASSYSARGGETQYF
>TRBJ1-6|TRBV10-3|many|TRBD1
TGTGCCATCAGTGGGACAGGGGGGAATTCACCCCTCCACTTT
CAISGTGGNSPLHF
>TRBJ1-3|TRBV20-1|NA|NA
TGCAGTGCTCAGGACAGCTCTGGAAACACCATATATTTT
CSAQDSSGNTIYF
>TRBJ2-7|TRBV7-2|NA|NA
TGTGCCAGCAGCAAGGGACTGACTTACGAGCAGTACTTC
CASSKGLTYEQYF
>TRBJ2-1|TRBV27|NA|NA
TGTGCCAGCAGCCCCTCAGGGGCGGGGGACAATGGGCAGTTCTTC
CASSPSGAGDNGQFF
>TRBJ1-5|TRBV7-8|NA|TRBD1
TGTGCCAGCAGCTCGCCGGACAGGGGCGATCAGCCCCAGCATTTT
CASSSPDRGDQPQHF
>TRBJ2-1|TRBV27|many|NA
TGTGCCAGCAGGAGGTCTACCCATGAGCAGTTCTTC
CASRRSTHEQFF
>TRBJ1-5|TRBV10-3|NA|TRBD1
TGTGCCATCAGTGGGACAGGGCCTCAGCCCCAGCATTTT
CAISGTGPQPQHF
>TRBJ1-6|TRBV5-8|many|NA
TGTGCCAGCAGCTTGGGGGTTAGGAATTCACCCCTCCACTTT
CASSLGVRNSPLHF
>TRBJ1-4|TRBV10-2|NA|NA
TGCGCCAGCAAGGATATTGCAACTAATGAAAAACTGTTTTTT
CASKDIATNEKLFF
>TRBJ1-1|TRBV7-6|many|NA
TGTGCCAGCAGCTTAGATCGGGCCGTGAACACTGAAGCTTTCTTT
CASSLDRAVNTEAFF
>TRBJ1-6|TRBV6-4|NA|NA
TGTGCCAGCAGTGCCCACAGGGATAATTCACCCCTCCACTTT
CASSAHRDNSPLHF
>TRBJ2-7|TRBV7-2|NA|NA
TGTGCCAGCAGCTTCCCGGGTAGTAGCGAGCAGTACTTC
CASSFPGSSEQYF
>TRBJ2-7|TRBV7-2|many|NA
TGTGCCAGCAGCTCTCAGGGGTCGGGTCGATCCTACGAGCAGTACTTC
CASSSQGSGRSYEQYF
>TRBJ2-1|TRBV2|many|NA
TGTGCCAGCAGGGGTGGGAGAGAGCAGTTCTTC
CASRGGREQFF
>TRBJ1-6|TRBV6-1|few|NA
TGTGCCAGCCTGACTATGGCCAATTCACCCCTCCACTTT
CASLTMANSPLHF
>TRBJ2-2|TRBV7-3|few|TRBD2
TGTGCCAGCAGCTTAATAGGCGGCCGAATAGCGGGCACCGGGGAGCTGTTTTTT
CASSLIGGRIAGTGELFF